One and the same sample provided the 2 T cell receptor beta chains below, sequenced in a study of T cell responses to AZD1222 COVID-19 vaccine. The method was immunoSEQ multiplex PCR; TCRdb's version includes in-frame clones alone and lacks a portion of them. The sample includes 140,000 to 150,000 clones, 70% to 90% of them seen just once. Sequencing was performed on peripheral blood, taken on day 0 of AZD1222 vaccination. These receptors were taken from an adult in good health.

V gene TRBV3-1 (or the pseudogene TRBV3-2) combines with J gene TRBJ1-5, with a weak D call TRBD1 (6 bases). The ends were cut back, 4 bases at V and 2 bases at J, with 18 bases in the middle. The CDR3 consists of 17 residues. CDR1 LGHDT and CDR2 YNNKEL come from the germline V gene (reference sequence). CDR3 sequence reads: CASSRTSSGVRNQPQHF. The CDR3 nucleotides read TGTGCCAGCAGCCGCACCTCCTCAGGGGTGCGCAATCAGCCCCAGCATTTT.

V usage is TRBV12-5 and J usage is TRBJ2-5; D ambiguous. Trimming pared 1 base from V and 1 base from J, leaving 4 bases between. This CDR3 has 13 amino acids. CDR1 and CDR2 (germline): LGHNT, FRNRAP. CDR3 protein: CASGLGLQETQYF. The CDR3 DNA sequence: TGTGCTAGTGGTTTGGGACTCCAAGAGACCCAGTACTTC. The entire variable domain, with the rest obtained from reference TRBV12-5 and TRBJ2-5, is as follows: DARVTQTPRHKVTEMGQEVTMRCQPILGHNTVFWYRQTMMQGLELLAYFRNRAPLDDSGMPKDRFSAEMPDATLATLKIQPSEPRDSAVYFCASGLGLQETQYFGPGTRLLVL.